A selection of T cell receptor beta chains follows, all from one sample in a study of blood T cell repertoires in COVID-19. Clones were read by immunoSEQ multiplex PCR, and TCRdb kept only the in-frame ones, dropping some. The sample consists of 150,000 to 200,000 clones, more than 75% of them appearing once. Sequencing was performed on peripheral blood. These receptors were taken from a human donor in a cohort sampled during active COVID-19. CDR3s include the opening cysteine and the closing phenylalanine or tryptophan. A D gene is named only where the DNA matches it firmly. Clone size is stated in some rows and not others, as once, few, many or a class when expanded.

V gene	J gene	clone size	D gene	CDR3 DNA	CDR3 protein
TRBV18	TRBJ1-1	once	-	TGTGCCAGCTCACCAGGGGGGAGCCTGAACACTGAAGCTTTCTTT	CASSPGGSLNTEAFF
TRBV3-1/TRBV3-2	TRBJ1-1	-	-	TGTGCCAGCAGCCCTCCCTTAGGGGTTCCTTTCACTGAAGCTTTCTTT	CASSPPLGVPFTEAFF
TRBV2	TRBJ1-2	-	TRBD1	TGTGCCAGCTCGTACGGGACAGTTTATGGCTACACCTTC	CASSYGTVYGYTF
TRBV7-2	TRBJ2-1	-	-	TGTGCCAGCAGCCCGAGGGCCAGGGGCAGCTACAATGAGCAGTTCTTC	CASSPRARGSYNEQFF
TRBV7-2	TRBJ2-3	-	TRBD1	TGTGCCAGCAGCTTAGTACAGGGGGCGTACGGTGGGCAGTATTTT	CASSLVQGAYGGQYF
TRBV10-1	TRBJ1-1	-	-	TGCGCCAGCAGTGACGGGGGATCGAACACTGAAGCTTTCTTT	CASSDGGSNTEAFF
TRBV7-2	TRBJ2-4	few	TRBD1	TGTGCCAGCAGCTCCCGACAGGGGTTAGACATTCAGTACTTC	CASSSRQGLDIQYF
TRBV28	TRBJ1-2	-	-	TGTGCCAGCAGTCTCACAATGACAGGAAACTATGGCTACACCTTC	CASSLTMTGNYGYTF
TRBV5-1	TRBJ2-7	-	-	TGCGCCAGCAGCTTGGCCCTGGGGGCGAGCGACGAGCAGTACTTC	CASSLALGASDEQYF
TRBV11-2	TRBJ1-4	-	-	TGTGCCAGCAGCCCCAGGGGAACTAATGAAAAACTGTTTTTT	CASSPRGTNEKLFF
TRBV5-1	TRBJ2-5	-	TRBD1	TGCGCCAGCAAACCCGGGACAGGGACACAAGAGACCCAGTACTTC	CASKPGTGTQETQYF
TRBV4-1	TRBJ1-5	-	TRBD1	TGCGCCAGCAGCCAATCCGACAGGGTCGATCAGCCCCAGCATTTT	CASSQSDRVDQPQHF
TRBV5-6	TRBJ2-2	-	TRBD1	TGTGCCAGCAGCACCCGACAGGGCACCGGGGAGCTGTTTTTT	CASSTRQGTGELFF
TRBV7-9	TRBJ1-2	-	-	TGTGCCAGCAGCCCTGCGTTTGGGGGGGCTCTCGTGAACTATGGCTACACCTTC	CASSPAFGGALVNYGYTF
TRBV5-1	TRBJ2-3	-	TRBD2	TGCGCCAGCAGCTTGGAGGTAGCGGGGGGTGATACGCAGTATTTT	CASSLEVAGGDTQYF
TRBV19	TRBJ1-1	-	-	TGTGCCAGTAGTATAGCGCGCTGGGGGGGCACTGAAGCTTTCTTT	CASSIARWGGTEAFF
TRBV30	TRBJ2-7	-	TRBD1	TGTGCCTGGAGTCCGGGACAGGGTCTCGAGCAGTACTTC	CAWSPGQGLEQYF
TRBV27	TRBJ1-6	once	TRBD1	TGTGCCAGCAGTTTATCTATTCCGGGACAGGGGTATAATTCACCCCTCCACTTT	CASSLSIPGQGYNSPLHF
TRBV5-1	TRBJ2-1	-	-	TGCGCCAGCAGATTGGACAGCTCCTCCTACAATGAGCAGTTCTTC	CASRLDSSSYNEQFF
TRBV19	TRBJ1-2	-	-	TGTGCCAGTAGTGTGGGGCCTTGGGGCTACACCTTC	CASSVGPWGYTF
TRBV27	TRBJ2-1	-	TRBD2	TGTGCCAGCAGTTTAAAAGGCGGGAGGGCAAACAATGAGCAGTTCTTC	CASSLKGGRANNEQFF
TRBV4-2	TRBJ2-1	-	TRBD2	TGTGCCAGCAGCCAAGATCCCTGGGAGGGCTCCTACAATGAGCAGTTCTTC	CASSQDPWEGSYNEQFF
TRBV5-1	TRBJ2-2	-	TRBD2	TGCGCCAGCAGCCCCTCAAGCGGGAGGGCCGGATCCACCGGGGAGCTGTTTTTT	CASSPSSGRAGSTGELFF
TRBV4-3	TRBJ1-2	-	-	TGCGCCAGCAGCCAAGATACGAGCCCGAAGCGAGGCTACACCTTC	CASSQDTSPKRGYTF
TRBV18	TRBJ1-2	-	-	TGTGCCAGCTCACCGGCTCCAGGGATGGGTAACTATGGCTACACCTTC	CASSPAPGMGNYGYTF
TRBV20-1	TRBJ2-7	once	-	TGCAGTGCCCAAGACAGAGACGAGCAGTACTTC	CSAQDRDEQYF
TRBV7-9	TRBJ2-1	-	TRBD2	TGTGCCAGCAGCCCGGGACTAGCGGGCTACAATGAGCAGTTCTTC	CASSPGLAGYNEQFF
TRBV3-1/TRBV3-2	TRBJ2-1	once	-	TGTGCCAGCAGCCAAGAAGGGGGCTCCTACAATGAGCAGTTCTTC	CASSQEGGSYNEQFF
TRBV29-1	TRBJ2-3	-	-	TGCAGCGTTGTCCGCGGCCCCTTTATGACAGATACGCAGTATTTT	CSVVRGPFMTDTQYF
TRBV6-6	TRBJ2-3	-	-	TGTGCCTGTCGAGGGGGGGCAAATACGCAGTATTTT	CACRGGANTQYF
TRBV5-4	TRBJ1-1	-	-	TGTGCCAGCAGCTCGGGAAGCACTGAAGCTTTCTTT	CASSSGSTEAFF
TRBV5-4	TRBJ1-3	-	-	TGTGCCAGCAGCCCGGAGGGGCGAAGCTCTGGAAACACCATATATTTT	CASSPEGRSSGNTIYF
TRBV5-1	TRBJ2-1	-	TRBD2	TGCGCCAGCGGATCACTAGCGGGGGGGCGAGAGCAGTTCTTC	CASGSLAGGREQFF
TRBV28	TRBJ2-7	-	TRBD2	TGTGCCAGCAAGGCTAGCGGGATTCAATACGAGCAGTACTTC	CASKASGIQYEQYF
TRBV7-9	TRBJ2-7	-	TRBD1	TGTGCCAGCAGCTTGCAGGGGGCGGTTGGCGAGCAGTACTTC	CASSLQGAVGEQYF
TRBV5-1	TRBJ1-2	-	-	TGCGCCAGCAGCTTGGGGGATGACAGCCCAAATGGCTACACCTTC	CASSLGDDSPNGYTF
TRBV28	TRBJ2-7	-	TRBD2	TGTGCCAGCAGTTTTGGGACTAGCGTAACCTACGAGCAGTACTTC	CASSFGTSVTYEQYF
TRBV7-2	TRBJ2-4	-	-	TGTGCCAGCAGCTTAGCGAGCCTCCCGGCCCCGGGCATTCAGTACTTC	CASSLASLPAPGIQYF
TRBV2	TRBJ1-5	-	TRBD1	TGTGCCAGCAGTGCAGGACAGGGTTCTAAAGGTGCTCAGCCCCAGCATTTT	CASSAGQGSKGAQPQHF
TRBV11-2	TRBJ2-1	-	TRBD2	TGTGCCAGCAGCCCGAAATATAGCGGGAGCTCCTACAATGAGCAGTTCTTC	CASSPKYSGSSYNEQFF
TRBV12-1	TRBJ2-1	-	-	TGTGCCAGCAGCTTTGTTAGCGGGGGTGTGTACAATGAGCAGTTCTTC	CASSFVSGGVYNEQFF
TRBV6-2/TRBV6-3	TRBJ2-6	-	TRBD1	TGTGCCAGCAGTTACACGGGACAGGGATTCTCTGGGGCCAACGTCCTGACTTTC	CASSYTGQGFSGANVLTF
TRBV29-1	TRBJ2-3	-	TRBD2	TGCAGCGTAAGGACTAGCGGAGTCACAGATACGCAGTATTTT	CSVRTSGVTDTQYF